The clone carrying this T cell receptor (beta chain) showed up many times. Antigen unknown. These data are taken from a study of T-cell memory formation after mild COVID-19. The study's findings and limits: Clones from the second wave (peaking day 37) had unconfirmed SARS-CoV-2 specificity. Clones that contracted from day 15 to 85 were balanced CD4/CD8, while later expanders leaned CD4+.

Germline V gives CDR1 MNHEY, CDR2 SVGAGI. The CDR3 is 13 amino acids. The junction had 3 bases not matched to a gene; V was cut back by 8 bases and J by 1 base. TCRdb reprocessed the 5' RACE reads via MiXCR and lists one record per CDR3 protein. The sample has around 250,000 distinct CDR3 sequences, roughly a tenth seen once. The rearrangement joins TRBV6-5 to TRBJ2-3; 7 bases fit TRBD1. This clonotype was sampled from a man younger than 30 who had mild COVID-19 (a few samples of this study predate the infection). Cell type and time point are not known. Material for sequencing was PBMCs or a T cell subset sorted from them (not recorded which). This chain's CDR3 is CASGQGGTDTQYF. Here the CDR3 DNA reads TGTGCCAGCGGGCAGGGGGGCACAGATACGCAGTATTTT.